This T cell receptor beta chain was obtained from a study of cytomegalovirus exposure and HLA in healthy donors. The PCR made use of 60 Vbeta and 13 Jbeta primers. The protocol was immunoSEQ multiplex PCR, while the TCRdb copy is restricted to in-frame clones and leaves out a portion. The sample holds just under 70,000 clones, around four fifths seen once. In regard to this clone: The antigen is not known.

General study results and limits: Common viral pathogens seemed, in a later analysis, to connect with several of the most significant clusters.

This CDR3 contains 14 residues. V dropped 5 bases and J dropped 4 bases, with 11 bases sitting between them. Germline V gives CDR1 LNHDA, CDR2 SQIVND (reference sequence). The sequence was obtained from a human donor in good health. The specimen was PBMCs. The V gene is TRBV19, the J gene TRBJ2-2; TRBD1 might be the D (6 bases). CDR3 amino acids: CASSLGAGTGELFF. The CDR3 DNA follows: TGTGCCAGTAGTTTGGGGGCGGGCACCGGGGAGCTGTTTTTT.